This is a list of T cell receptor beta chains from one sample in a study of blood T cell repertoires in COVID-19. Some clones are missing from TCRdb's copy, which holds only in-frame ones; the method was immunoSEQ multiplex PCR. Of roughly 150,000 clones listed, 85% to 90% were seen once; the top ten hold more than 2%. Sequencing was done on a sample of peripheral blood. The receptor source for this set is a man between 45 and 60 years old who had recovered from COVID-19. CDR3s include the opening cysteine and the closing phenylalanine or tryptophan. D genes are given only for firm matches. Clone sizes are given selectively: once, few, many, or a class where the clone is expanded.

TRBV7-2	.	TRBD2	TRBJ2-5	CASSLVGAGNQETQYF	TGTGCCAGCAGCTTAGTGGGAGCGGGGAACCAAGAGACCCAGTACTTC
TRBV6-5	.	TRBD2	TRBJ2-5	CASRSSGVETQYF	TGTGCCAGCAGAAGTAGCGGGGTGGAGACCCAGTACTTC
TRBV5-6	.	.	TRBJ2-5	CASSLFPRNQETQYF	TGTGCCAGCAGCTTGTTCCCCAGGAACCAAGAGACCCAGTACTTC
TRBV6-5	.	TRBD2	TRBJ2-1	CASSKGLVTFF	TGTGCCAGCAGCAAGGGACTAGTCACCTTCTTC
TRBV4-2	.	TRBD1	TRBJ1-4	CASSQAGTGNEKLFF	TGTGCCAGCAGCCAGGCCGGGACAGGAAATGAAAAACTGTTTTTT
TRBV7-2	.	.	TRBJ2-7	CASSAQGGAYEQYF	TGTGCCAGCAGCGCCCAAGGGGGAGCCTACGAGCAGTACTTC
TRBV9	.	TRBD1	TRBJ2-7	CASSVGLGQGFDEQYF	TGTGCCAGCAGCGTAGGACTGGGACAGGGGTTCGACGAGCAGTACTTC
TRBV4-3	.	.	TRBJ2-1	CASSQDWLADYNEQFF	TGCGCCAGCAGCCAAGATTGGCTAGCAGATTACAATGAGCAGTTCTTC
TRBV7-2	.	.	TRBJ2-7	CASSSSTSTLYEQYF	TGTGCCAGCAGCTCTTCGACTAGTACTCTCTACGAGCAGTACTTC
TRBV19	.	.	TRBJ2-6	CASSMVSALGANVLTF	TGTGCCAGTAGTATGGTTTCCGCTCTAGGAGCCAACGTCCTGACTTTC
TRBV13	.	.	TRBJ2-3	CASSFGGGTDTQYF	TGTGCCAGCAGCTTCGGCGGGGGCACAGATACGCAGTATTTT
TRBV2	once	.	TRBJ2-3	CASLKGVMGRIKRGEQYF	TGTGCCAGCCTAAAGGGGGTTATGGGGCGGATCAAAAGGGGAGAGCAGTATTTT
TRBV5-5	few	.	TRBJ2-3	CASRYRVGATDTQYF	TGTGCCAGCAGATACAGGGTAGGAGCAACAGATACGCAGTATTTT
TRBV15	.	TRBD2	TRBJ2-5	CATSGAGAEETQYF	TGTGCCACCAGCGGAGCGGGAGCGGAAGAGACCCAGTACTTC
TRBV9	few	.	TRBJ2-5	CASSMGHLGETQYF	TGTGCCAGCAGCATGGGACACCTAGGAGAGACCCAGTACTTC
TRBV7-3	.	TRBD2	TRBJ2-3	CASSLGTSTDTQYF	TGTGCCAGCAGCCTCGGGACTAGTACAGATACGCAGTATTTT
TRBV5-1	.	TRBD2	TRBJ2-1	CASSFQPAGGNEQFF	TGCGCCAGCAGCTTTCAACCAGCGGGAGGCAATGAGCAGTTCTTC
TRBV27	.	TRBD1	TRBJ2-3	CASSTTGYPDTQYF	TGTGCCAGCAGTACGACAGGGTACCCAGATACGCAGTATTTT
TRBV28	.	TRBD1	TRBJ2-1	CASSLMTGHFEQFF	TGTGCCAGCAGTTTAATGACAGGGCACTTTGAGCAGTTCTTC
TRBV21-1	.	.	TRBJ2-5	CASSNRETQYF	TGTGCCAGCAGCAACCGGGAGACCCAGTACTTC